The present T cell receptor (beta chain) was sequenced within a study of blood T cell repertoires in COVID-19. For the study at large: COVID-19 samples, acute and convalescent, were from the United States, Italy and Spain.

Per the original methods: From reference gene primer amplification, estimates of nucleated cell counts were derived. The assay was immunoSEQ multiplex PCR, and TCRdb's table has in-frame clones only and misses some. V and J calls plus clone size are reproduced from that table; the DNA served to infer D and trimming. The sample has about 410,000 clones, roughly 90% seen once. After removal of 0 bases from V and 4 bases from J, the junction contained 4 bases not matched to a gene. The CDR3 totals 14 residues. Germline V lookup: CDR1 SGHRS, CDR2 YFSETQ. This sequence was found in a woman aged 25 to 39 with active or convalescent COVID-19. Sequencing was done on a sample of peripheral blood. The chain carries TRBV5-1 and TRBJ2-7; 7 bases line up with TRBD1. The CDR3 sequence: CASSLAGQTYEQYF. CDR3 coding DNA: TGCGCCAGCAGCTTGGCGGGACAGACTTACGAGCAGTACTTC.